This paragraph covers one TCR beta chain sequence. Given the absence of the conserved phenylalanine or tryptophan at the CDR3 end, a read error is likely. The sample comes from a study of T cell changes during pregnancy in multiple sclerosis. Germline CDR1 is SGHNT and CDR2 is YYREEE (reference sequence). This CDR3 has 16 amino acids. Clones were read by immunoSEQ multiplex PCR, and TCRdb kept only the in-frame ones, dropping some. The table records 30,000 or so clones, approximately 89% of them present only once. The receptor's source is a female donor with multiple sclerosis, enrolled in a pregnancy study. The chain is built from TRBV5-4 and TRBJ1-1, with no clear D. The sequenced sample was CD4+ T cells from peripheral blood mononuclear cells, obtained in the second trimester of pregnancy. The DNA for the CDR3 is TGTGCCACCAGCCTCCCTTTCCGAGGGAGGAACACTGAAGCTTTCCTT. Translation: CATSLPFRGRNTEAFL.